A single sample is the source of the 22 T cell receptor beta chains below, sequenced in a study of shared clonotypes between healthy human individuals (TCRdb year 2020). Libraries were made using the immunoSEQ multiplex PCR assay. TCRdb mirrors the immuneACCESS table, restricted to in-frame sequences. Some clones are absent from its copies; in checked studies, under half trace to an unresolved V gene, and the reason for the others is unknown. This sample lists some 490,000 clones; 60% to 80% were detected once. The ten largest clones capture about 12% of the sample. Material for sequencing was PBMCs. Receptors were obtained from a woman aged 40 to 50 in good health. Some clones in this sample may be carry-over from other donors' samples.

The chain carries TRBV7-9 and TRBJ1-2, with D possibly TRBD1 on 5 matching bases. Germline-derived CDR1 and CDR2 are SEHNR and FQNEAQ (reference sequence). Trimming removed 1 base from V and 8 bases from J, with 11 bases in between. CDR3 length: 13 amino acids. The CDR3: CASSLVGARGYTF. In DNA, the CDR3 is TGTGCCAGCAGCTTAGTTGGGGCCAGGGGCTACACCTTC.

The V call is TRBV5-6, the J call TRBJ2-3, with 13 bases identical to TRBD2. From germline, CDR1 is SGHDT and CDR2 YYEEEE. The ends lost 4 bases at V and 9 bases at J; junction bases unmatched: 5. This CDR3 region has 14 residues. CDR3 sequence: CASSSGLAGATQYF. The DNA of the CDR3 is TGTGCCAGCAGCAGCGGACTAGCGGGAGCCACGCAGTATTTT.

In nucleotides, the CDR3 is TGTGCCAGGACTAGGGGCGTTGGGAATGAGCAGTTCTTC. Encoded protein: CARTRGVGNEQFF. This chain joins TRBV30 and TRBJ2-1, with TRBD2 matching over 7 bases. With 8 bases clipped from V and 7 bases from J, the junction kept 11 bases outside the gene matches. This CDR3 is built from 13 residues. Germline V gene lookup returns CDR1 GTSNPN and CDR2 SVGIG (reference sequence).

The V gene is TRBV29-1, the J gene TRBJ2-1; TRBD2 matches at 8 bases. The germline CDR1 and CDR2 sequences are SQVTM and ANQGSEA. The CDR3 runs to 14 residues. Losses at the gene ends were 4 bases for V and 3 bases for J; bases not matched to a gene: 5. The CDR3, as DNA: TGCAGCGTTGTCCCCGGGACTAGCTACAATGAGCAGTTCTTC. Its protein product is CSVVPGTSYNEQFF.

The chain employs TRBV30 and TRBJ2-7; 8 bases are a match to TRBD2. The CDR3 is made up of 15 amino acids. The ends lost 8 bases at V and 2 bases at J; junction bases unmatched: 14. Germline values: CDR1 GTSNPN, CDR2 SVGIG (reference sequence). CDR3 protein: CAEVASGLRAYEQYF. CDR3 DNA sequence: TGTGCCGAAGTGGCTAGCGGGCTTCGTGCCTACGAGCAGTACTTC.

This clone was counted a few times. The rearrangement joins TRBV29-1 to TRBJ1-2; D unresolved. Germline V gene lookup returns CDR1 SQVTM and CDR2 ANQGSEA. V lost 3 bases and J 4 bases, leaving 9 bases between the germline ends. The CDR3 covers 12 residues. The CDR3 coding sequence is TGCAGCGTTGACGAAAAATTCTATGGCTACACCTTC. Encoded protein: CSVDEKFYGYTF.

The chain recombines TRBV25-1 with TRBJ2-6, with D uncertain. Trimming took 3 bases from V and 0 from J, leaving 6 bases between them. The CDR3 totals 15 residues. Per the germline V gene, CDR1 is MGHDK and CDR2 is SYGVNS. CDR3 in amino acids: CASSDVSSGANVLTF. The CDR3 DNA sequence: TGTGCCAGCAGTGACGTGAGCTCTGGGGCCAACGTCCTGACTTTC.

CDR3 region: CARAPRGRGTEAFF. Written as DNA, the CDR3 is TGTGCCAGAGCCCCCAGGGGGCGTGGTACTGAAGCTTTCTTT. V and J are TRBV6-9 and TRBJ1-1; TRBD1 aligns across 8 bases. Per germline, CDR1 MNHGY and CDR2 SVAAGI. V was pared by 9 bases and J by 5 bases, with 11 bases of the junction left unmatched. The CDR3 consists of 14 residues.

V usage is TRBV4-1 and J usage is TRBJ2-7; no firm D call. Germline values: CDR1 MGHRA, CDR2 YSYEKL. V lost 3 bases and J lost 4, with 7 bases in between. The CDR3 has 12 residues. In DNA, the CDR3 is TGCGCCAGCAGCCAGGACGGGTACGAGCAGTACTTC. It codes for CASSQDGYEQYF.

A note on this clone: One end of the junction does not line up with germline, which may come from a read error. This chain links TRBV28 with TRBJ2-7; 7 nucleotides align to TRBD1. The CDR3 consists of 12 residues. Per the germline V gene, CDR1 is MDHEN and CDR2 is SYDVKM. The CDR3 DNA follows: TGTGCCAGCAGTCAACCGGGACAGTCATACCACTTC. It specifies CASSQPGQSYHF.

This clone occurred a few times. The rearrangement uses TRBV7-2 and TRBJ2-3; D is uncertain. The V gene lost 2 bases and the J gene lost 3 bases, with 9 bases spanning the gap. The germline V gene encodes CDR1 SGHTA and CDR2 FQGNSA. CDR3 length equals 14 residues. The CDR3 loop is CASSLSRHTDTQYF. CDR3 coding DNA: TGTGCCAGCAGCTTATCCCGGCATACAGATACGCAGTATTTT.

This clone was counted once. The chain joins TRBV7-8 to TRBJ2-7; D may be TRBD1 (5 bases). This CDR3 is built from 15 residues. CDR1 and CDR2 from the germline V gene are SGHVS and FQNEAQ. Trimming removed 3 bases at V and 7 bases at J, with 19 bases between. The CDR3 region is CASSFMRQGRREQYF. CDR3 DNA sequence: TGTGCCAGCAGCTTTATGCGGCAGGGTCGTCGGGAGCAGTACTTC.

The V call is TRBV6-1, the J call TRBJ1-1; D is unclear. The CDR3 sequence is 14 residues long. Trimming pared 4 bases from V and 3 bases from J, leaving 12 bases between. CDR1 is MNHNS and CDR2 is SASEGT in the germline V gene. The chain's CDR3 is CASSVTGIYTEAFF. CDR3 coding DNA: TGTGCCAGCAGTGTGACGGGGATATACACTGAAGCTTTCTTT.

This clone came up a few times. This sample includes further DNA sequences coding for the same CDR3. The rearrangement uses TRBV7-2 and TRBJ2-1; 7 positions agree with TRBD2. The CDR3 spans 16 residues. V trimming: 2 bases; J trimming: 1 base; junction bases outside the gene matches: 5. Germline assignment: CDR1 SGHTA and CDR2 FQGNSA. CDR3 loop: CASSLSSGGSYNEQFF. CDR3 coding DNA: TGTGCCAGCAGCTTATCTAGCGGAGGTTCCTACAATGAGCAGTTCTTC.

About this clone itself: It is likely a read error: a sequence one base away is far more abundant. V usage is TRBV6-5 and J usage is TRBJ2-1; no firm D call. Deletions cut 7 bases from V and 7 bases from J, with 20 bases between. This CDR3 is 15 amino acids long. CDR1 is MNHEY and CDR2 is SVGAGI in the germline V gene. The CDR3 here is CASTSTPDSGNEQFF. CDR3 DNA sequence: TGTGCCAGCACCTCCACACCTGACTCCGGGAATGAGCAGTTCTTC.

The chain has TRBV11-2 and TRBJ2-7; a weak D match, TRBD1 (5 bases). Germline V CDR1 and CDR2: SGHAT, FQNNGV. The CDR3 is 12 residues long. Trimming left V 4 bases short and J 7 bases short, with 11 bases between. As DNA, the CDR3 is TGTGCCAGCAGCTCCCACCGGACAGAGCAGTACTTC. It yields the protein CASSSHRTEQYF.

The CDR3 sequence is CASSLVLGRGSNEKLFF. For the CDR3, the DNA is TGCGCCAGCAGCTTGGTTCTGGGGAGGGGAAGTAATGAAAAACTGTTTTTT. The rearrangement uses TRBV5-1 and TRBJ1-4; D might be TRBD1 (5 bases). This CDR3 spans 17 amino acids. V was shortened by 0 bases and J by 4 bases, with 16 bases between the two germline ends. Germline values: CDR1 SGHRS, CDR2 YFSETQ.

Regarding this clone: At one boundary the junction diverges from the germline segment, which might be a read error. CDR3 amino acids: CASGFRGSYNEQFF. For the CDR3, the DNA is TGTGCCAGCGGCTTTAGGGGCTCCTACAATGAGCAGTTCTTC. V is TRBV5-4 and J is TRBJ2-1; tentatively, D is TRBD1 (5 bases). This CDR3 has 14 amino acids. In germline, CDR1 is SGHNT, CDR2 YYREEE (reference sequence).

This clone was picked up many times. The chain joins TRBV5-1 to TRBJ2-1; the match to TRBD2 covers 9 bases. Germline CDR1 is SGHRS and CDR2 is YFSETQ. The V segment lost 4 bases and the J segment 3 bases; nucleotides outside the gene matches: 11. CDR3 length: 17 residues. The CDR3 sequence: CASSDGNGLAHYNEQFF. Here the CDR3 DNA reads TGCGCCAGCAGCGACGGCAACGGACTAGCGCACTACAATGAGCAGTTCTTC. Full variable domain (missing parts from reference TRBV5-1 and TRBJ2-1): KAGVTQTPRYLIKTRGQQVTLSCSPISGHRSVSWYQQTPGQGLQFLFEYFSETQRNKGNFPGRFSGRQFSNSRSEMNVSTLELGDSALYLCASSDGNGLAHYNEQFFGPGTRLTVL.

The chain carries TRBV5-1 and TRBJ1-2, with D tentatively TRBD1 (5 bases). The CDR3 is 14 amino acids. The V gene's germline CDR1 is SGHRS and CDR2 YFSETQ. The germline V and J ends were trimmed by 5 bases and 5 bases, with 16 bases remaining between them. The CDR3 sequence is CASSGTGTDYGYTF. The CDR3 DNA follows: TGCGCCAGCAGTGGTACCGGGACTGATTATGGCTACACCTTC.

This clone was detected only a few times. V and J are TRBV7-7 and TRBJ2-7; TRBD1 aligns across 8 bases. Trimming removed 5 bases from V and 3 bases from J; junction bases left unmatched: 6. Germline V gives CDR1 SSHAT, CDR2 FNYEAQ (reference sequence). The CDR3 has 14 amino acids. The CDR3 sequence is CASSERQGNYEQYF. CDR3 coding DNA: TGTGCCAGCAGCGAAAGACAGGGGAACTACGAGCAGTACTTC.

The rearrangement uses TRBV29-1 and TRBJ2-5; D may be TRBD2 (6 bases). Gene TRBJ2-7 matches the end of the DNA better, so the J call may be wrong. CDR3 length: 15 residues. Germline assignment: CDR1 SQVTM and CDR2 ANQGSEA. Here the CDR3 DNA reads TGCAGCGTCCCCTCGTCGGAGGGATCCTCCTACGAGCAGTACTTC. Its protein is CSVPSSEGSSYEQYF.